This T cell receptor beta chain is from a study of vaccination and CD4 T cells after COVID-19. Study-level information: Stimulation used overlapping spike peptides from SARS-CoV-2, HCoV-NL63, HCoV-OC43 and HCoV-229E. Study outcomes and limitations: 304 of 307 vaccine-specific clones from convalescent patients were spike mono-reactive.

Researchers used the Oncomine TCR Beta short-read assay to sequence DNA from cultured CD4+ T cells. From the PCR reads, TCRdb called clonotypes with MiXCR, one entry per CDR3 protein. Of some 3,000 distinct CDR3 sequences in the sample, 30% were seen once. In regard to this clonotype: Its antigen is not identified.

Documented treatment: roughly 10-day PBMC culture with coronavirus spike peptide pools or control peptides (ViraFEST assay). Wells that each held a few million PBMCs were cultured with 8 to 10 IU/ml IL-2 and 8.5 to 10 ug/ml peptide pools. Material: CD4+ T cells from blood, cultured in vitro, obtained after SARS-CoV-2 vaccination. The sequence derives from a human donor who had recovered from COVID-19.

CDR3 protein: CASSQEYRGIGGYTF. For the CDR3, the DNA is TGCGCCAGCAGCCAAGAATACAGGGGAATTGGTGGCTACACCTTC. The V call is TRBV4-1, the J call TRBJ1-2; 7 nucleotides agree with TRBD1. The CDR3 runs 15 residues. J gave up 7 bases and V 0 bases, and 8 bases lay outside the gene matches. Looked up from germline, CDR1 is MGHRA and CDR2 is YSYEKL.